The 28 T cell receptor beta chains reported below all come from one sample, sequenced in a study of blood T cell repertoires in COVID-19. TCRdb's copy holds only in-frame clones and misses some; the assay was immunoSEQ multiplex PCR. The sample includes roughly 200,000 clones, around four fifths of them seen just once. Sequenced input: peripheral blood. These receptors all stem from a woman in her thirties or forties with COVID-19, enrolled during active disease.

The rearrangement uses TRBV9 and TRBJ1-6; 10 nucleotides align to TRBD1. V shed 4 bases, J shed 7 bases, and the junction held 2 bases outside the gene matches. The CDR3 runs to 14 residues. The V gene's germline CDR1 is SGDLS and CDR2 YYNGEE. CDR3 in DNA: TGTGCCAGCAGCCGGACAGGGGGGAATTCACCCCTCCACTTT. Translation gives CASSRTGGNSPLHF. Full variable domain (outside the CDR3, taken from reference TRBV9 and TRBJ1-6): DSGVTQTPKHLITATGQRVTLRCSPRSGDLSVYWYQQSLDQGLQFLIQYYNGEERAKGNILERFSAQQFPDLHSELNLSSLELGDSALYFCASSRTGGNSPLHFGNGTRLTVT.

The CDR3 DNA follows: TGTGCCAGCAGGACAGGAGACCCCTCCTACGAGCAGTACTTC. It specifies CASRTGDPSYEQYF. The V and J genes are TRBV6-6 and TRBJ2-7; maybe TRBD1 (6 bases). Germline CDR1 is MNHNY and CDR2 is SVGAGI (reference sequence). V lost 6 bases and J 0 bases, leaving 12 bases between the germline ends. The CDR3 runs to 14 residues.

The V call is TRBV27, the J call TRBJ2-2; D might be TRBD1 (6 bases). The CDR3 loop spans 15 amino acids. Germline loops: CDR1 MNHEY, CDR2 SMNVEV (reference sequence). Trimming took 6 bases from V and 1 from J, leaving 12 bases between them. The CDR3 sequence: CASRDGTLNTGELFF. The CDR3 DNA reads TGTGCCAGCAGGGACGGGACACTGAACACCGGGGAGCTGTTTTTT.

This rearrangement joins TRBV19 to TRBJ2-2; possibly TRBD1 for D (5 bases). CDR1 and CDR2 (germline): LNHDA, SQIVND (reference sequence). The CDR3 totals 14 residues. V gave up 1 base and J gave up 2 bases, with 5 bases separating them. CDR3 residues: CASSIGGNTGELFF. The CDR3 bases are TGTGCCAGTAGTATAGGGGGCAACACCGGGGAGCTGTTTTTT.

This clone was observed a single time. The rearrangement joins TRBV5-1 to TRBJ1-4; 7 bases match TRBD1. CDR3 length: 15 residues. Trimming cost V 0 bases and J 3 bases; bases outside gene matches: 2. The germline V gene has CDR1 SGHRS and CDR2 YFSETQ. CDR3: CASSLEGTANEKLFF. The CDR3 DNA is TGCGCCAGCAGCTTGGAGGGGACAGCTAATGAAAAACTGTTTTTT.

The chain combines TRBV19 with TRBJ2-7; 11 bases agree with TRBD2. From germline, CDR1 is LNHDA and CDR2 SQIVND (reference sequence). V shed 3 bases, J shed 5 bases, and the junction held 6 bases outside the gene matches. CDR3 length: 15 residues. The CDR3 is CASSIQTSGGDEQYF. DNA of the CDR3: TGTGCCAGTAGTATCCAAACTAGCGGGGGAGACGAGCAGTACTTC. The full variable domain, with the rest looked up from reference TRBV19 and TRBJ2-7, is DGGITQSPKYLFRKEGQNVTLSCEQNLNHDAMYWYRQDPGQGLRLIYYSQIVNDFQKGDIAEGYSVSREKKESFPLTVTSAQKNPTAFYLCASSIQTSGGDEQYFGPGTRLTVT.

The chain carries TRBV9 and TRBJ2-1; 7 nucleotides match TRBD1. Trimming took 1 base from V and 9 from J; bases not matched to a gene: 16. Germline CDR1 reads SGDLS; CDR2 reads YYNGEE. The CDR3 spans 17 residues. CDR3 sequence (DNA): TGTGCCAGCAGCGTATTCCCCGGACAGGCCATTGATTCTGAGCAGTTCTTC. Amino acid sequence: CASSVFPGQAIDSEQFF. The full variable domain, with the rest looked up from reference TRBV9 and TRBJ2-1, is DSGVTQTPKHLITATGQRVTLRCSPRSGDLSVYWYQQSLDQGLQFLIQYYNGEERAKGNILERFSAQQFPDLHSELNLSSLELGDSALYFCASSVFPGQAIDSEQFFGPGTRLTVL.

CDR3 in amino acids: CASSLRGTGYEQYF. The CDR3 nucleotides are TGTGCCAGCAGTCTCAGGGGTACGGGATACGAGCAGTACTTC. The genes are TRBV6-5 and TRBJ2-7; possibly TRBD1 for D (6 bases). CDR1 and CDR2 (germline): MNHEY, SVGAGI. Trimming took off 5 bases at V and 4 bases at J, with 15 bases between the two ends. The CDR3 contains 14 residues.

The V and J genes are TRBV7-9 and TRBJ2-7; TRBD2 is a possible D gene (5 bases). The germline V and J ends were trimmed by 5 bases and 7 bases, with 15 bases remaining between them. Germline assignment: CDR1 SEHNR and CDR2 FQNEAQ (reference sequence). This CDR3 is 13 amino acids long. CDR3 bases: TGTGCCAGCAGCGTACTAGAGTCGGGGGAGCAGTACTTC. It specifies CASSVLESGEQYF.

V usage is TRBV9 and J usage is TRBJ1-3; D possibly corresponds to TRBD1 (6 bases). CDR1 and CDR2 (germline): SGDLS, YYNGEE. V was clipped by 3 bases and J by 0 bases, with 16 bases between them. This CDR3 spans 17 amino acids. The CDR3 spells CASSAGTGSGSGNTIYF. CDR3 nucleotides: TGTGCCAGCAGCGCCGGAACAGGGTCGGGCTCTGGAAACACCATATATTTT.

This chain links TRBV15 with TRBJ2-7; unclear D gene. The germline V gene encodes CDR1 LNHNV and CDR2 YYDKDF (reference sequence). CDR3 length: 13 residues. The V and J ends lost 5 bases and 3 bases respectively, with 11 bases between them. The CDR3 DNA sequence: TGTGCCACCAGCTCTGTGGAGCTCTACGAGCAGTACTTC. This codes for CATSSVELYEQYF.

The CDR3 DNA sequence: TGCGCCAGCAGCCAATCCCCGGCAGGGGCCCCTCTCCCCCTCCACTTT. This sequence encodes CASSQSPAGAPLPLHF. The chain uses TRBV4-1 and TRBJ1-6; a possible D gene is TRBD1 (6 bases). Germline V gene sequence: CDR1 MGHRA, CDR2 YSYEKL. The V end lost 2 bases, the J end lost 13 bases, and 21 bases lay between the germline ends. This CDR3 region has 16 residues.

The V gene is TRBV2, the J gene TRBJ1-1; no firm D call. Germline CDR1 is SNHLY and CDR2 is FYNNEI. Deletions cut 1 base from V and 2 bases from J, with 8 bases between. This CDR3 has 14 amino acids. The CDR3, as DNA: TGTGCCAGCAGTGAAGAGTCACTAAACACTGAAGCTTTCTTT. It translates to CASSEESLNTEAFF.

The rearrangement uses TRBV3-1 (or the pseudogene TRBV3-2) and TRBJ2-1; D perhaps matches TRBD1 (5 bases). Germline CDR1 is LGHDT and CDR2 is YNNKEL (reference sequence). V lost 0 bases and J 16 bases, leaving 13 bases between the germline ends. This CDR3 comprises 12 residues. The DNA of the CDR3 is TGTGCCAGCAGCCAAGACGGCAGGGTCCAATTCTTC. Protein sequence: CASSQDGRVQFF.

This rearrangement joins TRBV28 to TRBJ2-1, with 10 bases aligning to TRBD2. The CDR3 extends over 15 amino acids. V lost 2 bases to trimming and J lost 8 bases; unmatched junction nucleotides: 6. Looked up from germline, CDR1 is MDHEN and CDR2 is SYDVKM. DNA of the CDR3: TGTGCCAGCAGTTTAACTAGCGGGAAGAAGGATGAGCAGTTCTTC. Protein sequence: CASSLTSGKKDEQFF.

V gene TRBV5-1 combines with J gene TRBJ2-2, with a possible D match to TRBD1 (5 bases). V dropped 0 bases and J dropped 4 bases, with 10 bases sitting between them. The V gene's germline CDR1 is SGHRS and CDR2 YFSETQ. The CDR3 has 15 residues. The CDR3 sequence is CASSLVQVSTGELFF. The CDR3 nucleotides are TGCGCCAGCAGCTTGGTACAGGTTAGCACCGGGGAGCTGTTTTTT.

The V and J genes are TRBV27 and TRBJ2-3, with D maybe TRBD1 (6 bases). With 5 bases removed from V and 3 bases from J, the gap between germline ends came to 21 bases. The CDR3 consists of 17 residues. Looked up from germline, CDR1 is MNHEY and CDR2 is SMNVEV (reference sequence). This CDR3 is CASSPTVTGFGTDTQYF. The CDR3 DNA reads TGTGCCAGCAGTCCTACCGTTACAGGGTTTGGTACAGATACGCAGTATTTT.

V usage is TRBV5-1 and J usage is TRBJ2-3; D is ambiguous. CDR3 length equals 13 residues. CDR1 and CDR2 (germline): SGHRS, YFSETQ. V was cut by 0 bases and J by 4 bases, with 6 bases left in between. The CDR3 loop is CASSLDYSDTQYF. CDR3 nucleotide sequence: TGCGCCAGCAGCTTGGACTATTCAGATACGCAGTATTTT.

The gene calls are TRBV19 and TRBJ1-1, with 7 bases lining up with TRBD1. Germline-derived CDR1 and CDR2 are LNHDA and SQIVND (reference sequence). The CDR3 totals 13 residues. The junction had 4 bases not matched to a gene; V was cut back by 6 bases and J by 3 bases. This chain's CDR3 is CASRIQGYTEAFF. Written as DNA, the CDR3 is TGTGCCAGTAGGATACAGGGGTACACTGAAGCTTTCTTT.

The chain has TRBV28 and TRBJ1-6; D remains unclear. V gave up 8 bases and J gave up 8 bases, with 7 bases separating them. CDR3 length: 11 residues. Germline V gene sequence: CDR1 MDHEN, CDR2 SYDVKM. The CDR3, as DNA: TGTGCCAGCGCGCATCATTCACCCCTCCACTTT. Encoded protein: CASAHHSPLHF.

The chain has TRBV28 and TRBJ1-5, with 7 bases identical to TRBD1. Germline values: CDR1 MDHEN, CDR2 SYDVKM. J gave up 6 bases and V 6 bases, and 5 bases lay outside the gene matches. The CDR3 loop spans 13 amino acids. The CDR3 DNA is TGTGCCAGCAGATCTACAGGGGTTCAGCCCCAGCATTTT. Encoded protein: CASRSTGVQPQHF. Using reference TRBV28 and TRBJ1-5 for the parts outside the CDR3, the full variable domain is DVKVTQSSRYLVKRTGEKVFLECVQDMDHENMFWYRQDPGLGLRLIYFSYDVKMKEKGDIPEGYSVSREKKERFSLILESASTNQTSMYLCASRSTGVQPQHFGDGTRLSIL.

This sequence joins TRBV29-1 and TRBJ1-4; TRBD1 is a possible D gene (6 bases). CDR3 length: 13 amino acids. V lost 7 bases and J lost 8, with 17 bases in between. The germline gives CDR1 SQVTM, CDR2 ANQGSEA. CDR3 sequence reads: CSALMGAGEKLFF. DNA of the CDR3: TGCAGCGCCTTGATGGGGGCAGGAGAAAAACTGTTTTTT. The full variable domain, completed using reference TRBV29-1 and TRBJ1-4, is SAVISQKPSRDICQRGTSLTIQCQVDSQVTMMFWYRQQPGQSLTLIATANQGSEATYESGFVIDKFPISRPNLTFSTLTVSNMSPEDSSIYLCSALMGAGEKLFFGSGTQLSVL.

CDR3 region: CASSLVRNTEAFF. The CDR3 DNA reads TGTGCCAGCAGCTTGGTCCGGAACACTGAAGCTTTCTTT. The chain combines TRBV5-4 with TRBJ1-1, with unresolved D. The V end lost 0 bases, the J end lost 1 base, and 4 bases lay between the germline ends. Looked up from germline, CDR1 is SGHNT and CDR2 is YYREEE (reference sequence). There are 13 residues in the CDR3.

The V and J genes are TRBV15 and TRBJ2-4; a weak D match, TRBD2 (6 bases). Trimming stripped 0 bases from V and 9 bases from J, with 15 bases between. Germline V gene lookup returns CDR1 LNHNV and CDR2 YYDKDF (reference sequence). The CDR3 runs to 15 residues. Written as DNA, the CDR3 is TGTGCCACCAGCAGAGATAGGAACGGGGAGGTCATTCAGTACTTC. It is translated as CATSRDRNGEVIQYF. The whole variable domain, remainder taken from reference TRBV15 and TRBJ2-4, is DAMVIQNPRYQVTQFGKPVTLSCSQTLNHNVMYWYQQKSSQAPKLLFHYYDKDFNNEADTPDNFQSRRPNTSFCFLDIRSPGLGDTAMYLCATSRDRNGEVIQYFGAGTRLSVL.

This rearrangement joins TRBV27 to TRBJ1-1; weak D call: TRBD1 (6 bases). The germline V gene has CDR1 MNHEY and CDR2 SMNVEV (reference sequence). The CDR3 runs to 15 residues. V was trimmed by 5 bases and J by 0 bases, leaving 13 bases between them. CDR3 loop: CASSGVRTVNTEAFF. DNA of the CDR3: TGTGCCAGCAGTGGTGTACGGACAGTGAACACTGAAGCTTTCTTT.

V gene TRBV2 combines with J gene TRBJ1-5; 7 bases align to TRBD1. Unmatched junction bases numbered 5, after V lost 4 bases and J lost 2 bases. Germline lookup yields CDR1 SNHLY and CDR2 FYNNEI. The CDR3 sequence is 15 residues long. In DNA form, the CDR3 reads TGTGCCAGCAGTGTACAGGGGTCGGGCAATCAGCCCCAGCATTTT. It codes for CASSVQGSGNQPQHF.

As to this clone: This sample also contains other DNA sequences that code for the same CDR3. V and J are TRBV6-5 and TRBJ1-1, with 8 positions matching TRBD1. The CDR3 extends over 15 amino acids. Germline CDR1 reads MNHEY; CDR2 reads SVGAGI. Trimming cost V 2 bases and J 5 bases; bases outside gene matches: 7. The CDR3 sequence is CASSYPDRVGTEAFF. The CDR3 DNA is TGTGCCAGCAGTTACCCGGACAGGGTCGGTACTGAAGCTTTCTTT.

The V call is TRBV9, the J call TRBJ1-2; D might be TRBD1 (5 bases). Trimming removed 0 bases at V and 4 bases at J, with 13 bases between. Germline V gene lookup returns CDR1 SGDLS and CDR2 YYNGEE. The CDR3 is 15 residues long. CDR3 nucleotide sequence: TGTGCCAGCAGCGTAGGCGGGGCGTTGGGCTATGGCTACACCTTC. It specifies CASSVGGALGYGYTF.